This TCR beta chain emerged from a study of beta chain features in type 1 diabetes. Study as a whole: Researchers looked at around 100 million sorted cells across all samples.

About this clone itself: Its matching antigen is unknown.

Investigators reverse transcribed all isolated RNA, so they sequenced expressed TCRB transcripts. The table came from immunoSEQ multiplex PCR; TCRdb's copy has only in-frame clones and leaves some out. The profile covers approximately 29,000 clones, with approximately 64% appearing a single time and 2% to 2.5% taken by the ten largest. CDR1 is SNHLY and CDR2 is FYNNEI in the germline V gene. Germline trimming cut 3 bases from V and 16 bases from J; bases unmatched to any gene: 11. The CDR3 runs 13 residues. Findings and caveats of the study: Shortening that was moderate but significant affected the TCRB CDR3s of Type 1 diabetes patients in all four CD4+ subsets. There were fewer insertions and more deletions at the VDJ junctions of type 1 diabetes patients. Unsettled here was the matter of whether HLA type influences TCRB rearrangement.

The receptor was derived from a woman younger than 45 with type 1 diabetes. The sample comprised Tregs from blood. The chain joins TRBV2 to TRBJ2-1, with 8 nucleotides matching TRBD2. CDR3 sequence reads: CASSDGTSLSAFF. The CDR3 DNA follows: TGTGCCAGCAGTGATGGGACTAGTTTAAGTGCTTTCTTC.